This TCR beta chain was recovered during a study of cytomegalovirus exposure and HLA in healthy donors. On the study more broadly: It was reported in a later analysis that the same platform had been used for the approximately 120 validation repertoires as for the roughly 650 first-cohort repertoires. Study-wide findings and caveats: The study labeled 150 or so TCR beta chains cytomegalovirus-associated. Subsequent analysis of the 95 to 150 validation repertoires found a tendency for first-cohort TCR clusters to co-occur.

Germline V gene sequence: CDR1 GTSNPN, CDR2 SVGIG (reference sequence). Trimming removed 3 bases at V and 4 bases at J, with 10 bases between. This CDR3 region has 13 residues. With respect to this clone: Antigen unknown.

Produced via immunoSEQ multiplex PCR; TCRdb's table is partial and in-frame only. The data contain 150,000 to 180,000 clones, approximately 86% of them singletons. Sequencing was performed on PBMCs. The TCR sequence derives from a human donor in good health. The V gene is TRBV30, the J gene TRBJ2-1; D might be TRBD2 (6 bases). DNA for the CDR3: TGTGCCTGGAGCCCGGGACTTTACAATGAGCAGTTCTTC. This gives the protein CAWSPGLYNEQFF. The complete variable domain, with remaining parts taken from reference TRBV30 and TRBJ2-1, reads SQTIHQWPATLVQPVGSPLSLECTVEGTSNPNLYWYRQAAGRGLQLLFYSVGIGQISSEVPQNLSASRPQDRQFILSSKKLLLSDSGFYLCAWSPGLYNEQFFGPGTRLTVL.